This entry features one TCR beta chain sequence. Its antigen remains unidentified. These data are taken from a study of blood T cells in healthy people across ages. Through a sample-barcoded 5' primer and a J-beta primer mix, a second PCR was run for roughly 6 to 11 cycles. TCRdb recomputed calls from the 5' RACE reads with MiXCR, one row per CDR3 protein. The table records around 2 million distinct CDR3 sequences, around 42% of them present only once. Overall study findings and caveats: Donor CMV status was unknown, possibly confounding expanded clonotype changes. Diversity was higher, and naive CD4+ cells more numerous, in long-lived donors than in aged donors.

The donors, healthy Caucasians from Russia, were aged about 6 to 95. V lost 1 base, J lost 5 bases, and 18 bases lay in between. The CDR3 extends over 17 amino acids. Per germline, CDR1 SGHTA and CDR2 FQGTGA. V and J are TRBV7-3 and TRBJ2-1; the D gene is possibly TRBD2 (6 bases). Input material: blood. The clonotype comes from a human donor in good health. CDR3 protein: CASSLRSRATGDNEQFF. The CDR3 DNA reads TGTGCCAGCAGCTTAAGATCTCGGGCAACGGGAGACAATGAGCAGTTCTTC. The complete variable domain, with remaining parts taken from reference TRBV7-3 and TRBJ2-1, reads GAGVSQTPSNKVTEKGKYVELRCDPISGHTALYWYRQSLGQGPEFLIYFQGTGAADDSGLPNDRFFAVRPEGSVSTLKIQRTERGDSAVYLCASSLRSRATGDNEQFFGPGTRLTVL.